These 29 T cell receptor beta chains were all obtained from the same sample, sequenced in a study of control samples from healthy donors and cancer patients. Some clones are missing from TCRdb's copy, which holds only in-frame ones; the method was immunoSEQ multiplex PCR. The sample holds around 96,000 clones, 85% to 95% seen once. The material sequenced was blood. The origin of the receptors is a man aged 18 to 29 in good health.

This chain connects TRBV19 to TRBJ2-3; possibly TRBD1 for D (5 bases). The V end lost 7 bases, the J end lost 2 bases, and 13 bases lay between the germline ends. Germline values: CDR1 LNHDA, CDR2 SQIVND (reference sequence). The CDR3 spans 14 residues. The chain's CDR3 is CASTPRGATDTQYF. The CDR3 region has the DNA TGTGCCAGTACCCCTAGGGGTGCCACAGATACGCAGTATTTT.

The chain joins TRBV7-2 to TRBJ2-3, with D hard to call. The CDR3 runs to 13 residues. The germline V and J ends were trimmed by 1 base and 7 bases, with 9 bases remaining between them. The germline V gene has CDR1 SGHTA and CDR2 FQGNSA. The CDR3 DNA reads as TGTGCCAGCAGCTTAGAGGCTATTCATACGCAGTATTTT. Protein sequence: CASSLEAIHTQYF. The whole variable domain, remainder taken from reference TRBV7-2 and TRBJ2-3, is GAGVSQSPSNKVTEKGKDVELRCDPISGHTALYWYRQSLGQGLEFLIYFQGNSAPDKSGLPSDRFSAERTGGSVSTLTIQRTQQEDSAVYLCASSLEAIHTQYFGPGTRLTVL.

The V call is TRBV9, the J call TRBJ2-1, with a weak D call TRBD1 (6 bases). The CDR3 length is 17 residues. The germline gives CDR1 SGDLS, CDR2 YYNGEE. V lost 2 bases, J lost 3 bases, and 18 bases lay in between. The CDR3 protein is CASSVRWGTKGYNEQFF. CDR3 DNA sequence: TGTGCCAGCAGCGTCCGTTGGGGGACAAAGGGCTACAATGAGCAGTTCTTC.

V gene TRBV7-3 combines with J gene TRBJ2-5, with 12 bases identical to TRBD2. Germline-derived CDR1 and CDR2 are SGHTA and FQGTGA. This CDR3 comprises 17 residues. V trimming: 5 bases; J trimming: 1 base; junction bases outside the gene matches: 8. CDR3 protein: CASSQTPSGRAQETQYF. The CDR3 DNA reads TGTGCCAGCAGCCAAACCCCTAGCGGGAGGGCCCAAGAGACCCAGTACTTC.

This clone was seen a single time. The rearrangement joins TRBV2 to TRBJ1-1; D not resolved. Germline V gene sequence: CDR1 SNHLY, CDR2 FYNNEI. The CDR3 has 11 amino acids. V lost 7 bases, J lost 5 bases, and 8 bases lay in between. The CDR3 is CASIAITEAFF. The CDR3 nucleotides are TGTGCCAGCATTGCCATTACTGAAGCTTTCTTT.

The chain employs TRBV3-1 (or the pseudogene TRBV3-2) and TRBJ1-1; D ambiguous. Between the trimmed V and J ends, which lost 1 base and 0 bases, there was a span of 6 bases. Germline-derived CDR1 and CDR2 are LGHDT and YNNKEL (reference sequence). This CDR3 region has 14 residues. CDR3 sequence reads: CASSQALMNTEAFF. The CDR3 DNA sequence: TGTGCCAGCAGCCAAGCATTGATGAACACTGAAGCTTTCTTT.

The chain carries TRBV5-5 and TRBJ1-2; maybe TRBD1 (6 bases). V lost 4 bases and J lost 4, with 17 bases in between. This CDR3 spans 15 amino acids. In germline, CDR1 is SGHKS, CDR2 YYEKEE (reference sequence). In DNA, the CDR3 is TGTGCCAGCAGCCCCGGGGGAGGGGGAAGCTATGGCTACACCTTC. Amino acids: CASSPGGGGSYGYTF.

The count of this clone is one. CDR3 nucleotide sequence: TGTGCCAGTAGCGCCCTGGAACCAACTAATGAAAAACTGTTTTTT. Translating gives CASSALEPTNEKLFF. The chain carries TRBV19 and TRBJ1-4; D is unresolved. Germline V gene data show CDR1 as LNHDA and CDR2 as SQIVND (reference sequence). The CDR3 is 15 amino acids. Trimming took off 6 bases at V and 0 bases at J, with 11 bases between the two ends.

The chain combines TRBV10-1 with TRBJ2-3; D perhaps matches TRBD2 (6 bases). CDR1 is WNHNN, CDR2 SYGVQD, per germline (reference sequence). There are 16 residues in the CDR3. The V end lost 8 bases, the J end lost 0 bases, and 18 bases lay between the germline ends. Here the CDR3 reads CASASRDSKSTDTQYF. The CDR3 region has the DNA TGCGCCAGCGCTTCCCGGGACTCTAAGAGCACAGATACGCAGTATTTT.

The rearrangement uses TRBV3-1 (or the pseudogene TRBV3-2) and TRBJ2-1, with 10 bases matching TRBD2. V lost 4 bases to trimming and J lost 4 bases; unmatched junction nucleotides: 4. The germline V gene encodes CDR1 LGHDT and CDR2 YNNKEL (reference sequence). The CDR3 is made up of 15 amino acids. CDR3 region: CASSPGTSVYNEQFF. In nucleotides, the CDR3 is TGTGCCAGCAGCCCCGGGACTAGCGTGTACAATGAGCAGTTCTTC.

CDR3 loop: CASSLLGWTEAFF. The CDR3 DNA sequence: TGTGCCAGCAGCCTACTTGGGTGGACTGAAGCTTTCTTT. The chain joins TRBV3-1 (or the pseudogene TRBV3-2) to TRBJ1-1; D remains unclear. The CDR3 is made up of 13 amino acids. V was clipped by 4 bases and J by 5 bases, with 11 bases between them. CDR1 and CDR2 (germline): LGHDT, YNNKEL (reference sequence).

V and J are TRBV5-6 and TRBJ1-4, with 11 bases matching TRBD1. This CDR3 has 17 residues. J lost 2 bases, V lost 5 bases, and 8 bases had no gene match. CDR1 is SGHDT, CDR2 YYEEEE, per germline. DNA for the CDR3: TGTGCCAGCAGTCACGGACAGGGGGCGCCGACTAATGAAAAACTGTTTTTT. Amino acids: CASSHGQGAPTNEKLFF.

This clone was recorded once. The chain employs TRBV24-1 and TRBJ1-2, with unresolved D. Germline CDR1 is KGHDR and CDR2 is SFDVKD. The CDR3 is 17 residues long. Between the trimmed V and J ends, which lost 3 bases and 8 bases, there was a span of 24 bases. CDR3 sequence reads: CATSDANSETEFGGYTF. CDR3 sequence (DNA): TGTGCCACCAGTGATGCCAACTCCGAGACCGAGTTCGGGGGCTACACCTTC.

The CDR3 DNA reads as TGCGCCAGCAGCCAAGAAGAGGGCTTGAACACTGAAGCTTTCTTT. Translation: CASSQEEGLNTEAFF. The chain joins TRBV4-1 to TRBJ1-1; D is ambiguous. V lost 0 bases and J lost 0, with 8 bases in between. In germline, CDR1 is MGHRA, CDR2 YSYEKL. This CDR3 contains 15 residues.

The DNA of the CDR3 is TGTGCCAGCAGCTCTGCCCCTGGGACCGGAAACACCATATATTTT. It yields the protein CASSSAPGTGNTIYF. J is TRBJ1-3 and V is TRBV3-1 (or the pseudogene TRBV3-2); tentative D call: TRBD1 (5 bases). This CDR3 is 15 amino acids long. Germline V CDR1 and CDR2: LGHDT, YNNKEL (reference sequence). The V end lost 5 bases, the J end lost 4 bases, and 15 bases lay between the germline ends.

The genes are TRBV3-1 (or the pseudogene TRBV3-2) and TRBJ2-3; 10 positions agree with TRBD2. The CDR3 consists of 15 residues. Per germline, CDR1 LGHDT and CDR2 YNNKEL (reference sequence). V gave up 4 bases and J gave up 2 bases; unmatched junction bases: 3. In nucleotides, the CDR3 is TGTGCCAGCAGCCGGACTAGCGGTATCACAGATACGCAGTATTTT. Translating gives CASSRTSGITDTQYF.

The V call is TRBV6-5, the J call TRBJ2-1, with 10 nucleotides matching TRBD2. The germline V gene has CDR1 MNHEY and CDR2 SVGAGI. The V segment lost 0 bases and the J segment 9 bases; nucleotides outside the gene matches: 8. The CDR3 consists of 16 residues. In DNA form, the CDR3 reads TGTGCCAGCAGTTACTCGAATAGCGGGGGGTATCGTGAGCAGTTCTTC. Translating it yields CASSYSNSGGYREQFF.

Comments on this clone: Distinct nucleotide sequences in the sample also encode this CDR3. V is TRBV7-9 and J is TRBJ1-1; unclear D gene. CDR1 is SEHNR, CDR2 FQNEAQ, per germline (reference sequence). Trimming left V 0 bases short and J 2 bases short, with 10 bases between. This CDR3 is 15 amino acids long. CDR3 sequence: CASSLALWGNTEAFF. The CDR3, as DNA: TGTGCCAGCAGCTTAGCGCTATGGGGAAACACTGAAGCTTTCTTT.

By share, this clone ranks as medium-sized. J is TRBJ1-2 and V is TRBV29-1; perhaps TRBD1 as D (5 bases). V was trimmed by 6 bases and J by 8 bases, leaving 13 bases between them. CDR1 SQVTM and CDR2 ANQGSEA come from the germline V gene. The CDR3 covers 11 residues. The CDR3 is CSVTTGSGYTF. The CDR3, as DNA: TGCAGCGTGACTACAGGTAGCGGCTACACCTTC.

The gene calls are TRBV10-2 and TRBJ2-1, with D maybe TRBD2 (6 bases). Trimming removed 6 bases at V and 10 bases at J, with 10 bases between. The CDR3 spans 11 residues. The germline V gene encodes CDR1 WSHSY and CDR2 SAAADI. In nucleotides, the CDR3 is TGCGCCAGCAGGCGGGGTACAGAGCAGTTCTTC. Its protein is CASRRGTEQFF.

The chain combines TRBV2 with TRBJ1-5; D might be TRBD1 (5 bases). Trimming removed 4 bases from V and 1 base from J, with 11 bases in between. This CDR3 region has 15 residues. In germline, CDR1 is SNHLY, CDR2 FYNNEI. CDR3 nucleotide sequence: TGTGCCAGCAGTGTTTGGGAGGGGAGCAATCAGCCCCAGCATTTT. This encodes CASSVWEGSNQPQHF.

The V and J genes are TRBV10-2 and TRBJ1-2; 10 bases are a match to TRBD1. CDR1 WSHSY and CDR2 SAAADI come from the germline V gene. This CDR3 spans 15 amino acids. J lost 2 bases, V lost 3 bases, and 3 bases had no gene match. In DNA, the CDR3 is TGCGCCAGCAGTGACCGGGACAGGGGAAACTATGGCTACACCTTC. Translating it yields CASSDRDRGNYGYTF.

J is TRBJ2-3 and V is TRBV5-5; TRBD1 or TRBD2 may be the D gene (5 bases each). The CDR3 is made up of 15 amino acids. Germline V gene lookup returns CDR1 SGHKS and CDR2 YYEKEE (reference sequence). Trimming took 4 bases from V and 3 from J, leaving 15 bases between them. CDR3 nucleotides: TGTGCCAGCAGCCGGTCGGGGACCCTGACAGATACGCAGTATTTT. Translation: CASSRSGTLTDTQYF.

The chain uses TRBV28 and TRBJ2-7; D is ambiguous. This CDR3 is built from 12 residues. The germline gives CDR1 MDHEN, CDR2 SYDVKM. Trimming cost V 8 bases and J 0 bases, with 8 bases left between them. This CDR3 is CASQRTSYEQYF. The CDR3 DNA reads TGTGCCAGCCAGAGAACCTCCTACGAGCAGTACTTC. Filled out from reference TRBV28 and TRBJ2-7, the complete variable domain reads DVKVTQSSRYLVKRTGEKVFLECVQDMDHENMFWYRQDPGLGLRLIYFSYDVKMKEKGDIPEGYSVSREKKERFSLILESASTNQTSMYLCASQRTSYEQYFGPGTRLTVT.

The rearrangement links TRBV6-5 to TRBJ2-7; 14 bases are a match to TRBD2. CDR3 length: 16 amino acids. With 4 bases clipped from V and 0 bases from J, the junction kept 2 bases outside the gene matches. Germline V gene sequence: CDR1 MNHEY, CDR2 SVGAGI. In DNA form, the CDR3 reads TGTGCCAGCAGTTTGGGACTAGCGGGGGACTCCTACGAGCAGTACTTC. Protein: CASSLGLAGDSYEQYF.

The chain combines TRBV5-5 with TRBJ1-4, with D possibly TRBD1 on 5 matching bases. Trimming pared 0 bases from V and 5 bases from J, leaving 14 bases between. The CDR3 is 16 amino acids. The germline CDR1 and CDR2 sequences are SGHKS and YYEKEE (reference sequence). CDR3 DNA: TGTGCCAGCAGCTTGGAGGGGTGGAGGGTAAATGAAAAACTGTTTTTT. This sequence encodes CASSLEGWRVNEKLFF. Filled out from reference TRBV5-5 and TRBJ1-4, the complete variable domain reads DAGVTQSPTHLIKTRGQQVTLRCSPISGHKSVSWYQQVLGQGPQFIFQYYEKEERGRGNFPDRFSARQFPNYSSELNVNALLLGDSALYLCASSLEGWRVNEKLFFGSGTQLSVL.

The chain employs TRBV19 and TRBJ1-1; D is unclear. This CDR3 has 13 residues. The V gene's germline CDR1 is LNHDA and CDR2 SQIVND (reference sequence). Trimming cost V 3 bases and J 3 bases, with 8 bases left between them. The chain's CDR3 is CASSMGAYTEAFF. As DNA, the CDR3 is TGTGCCAGTAGTATGGGCGCTTACACTGAAGCTTTCTTT.

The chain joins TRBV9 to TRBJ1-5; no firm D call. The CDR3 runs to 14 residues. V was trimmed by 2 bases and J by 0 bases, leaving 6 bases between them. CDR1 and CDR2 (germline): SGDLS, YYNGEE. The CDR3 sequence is CASSVYSSNQPQHF. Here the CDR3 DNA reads TGTGCCAGCAGCGTGTACAGTAGCAATCAGCCCCAGCATTTT.

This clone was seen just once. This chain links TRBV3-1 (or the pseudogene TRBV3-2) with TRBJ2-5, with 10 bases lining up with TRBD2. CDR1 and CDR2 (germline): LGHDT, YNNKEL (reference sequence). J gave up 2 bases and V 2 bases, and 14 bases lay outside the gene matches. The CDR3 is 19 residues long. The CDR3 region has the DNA TGTGCCAGCAGCCAATACCCCGGACTAGCGGTAACCCTTCAAGAGACCCAGTACTTC. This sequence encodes CASSQYPGLAVTLQETQYF.